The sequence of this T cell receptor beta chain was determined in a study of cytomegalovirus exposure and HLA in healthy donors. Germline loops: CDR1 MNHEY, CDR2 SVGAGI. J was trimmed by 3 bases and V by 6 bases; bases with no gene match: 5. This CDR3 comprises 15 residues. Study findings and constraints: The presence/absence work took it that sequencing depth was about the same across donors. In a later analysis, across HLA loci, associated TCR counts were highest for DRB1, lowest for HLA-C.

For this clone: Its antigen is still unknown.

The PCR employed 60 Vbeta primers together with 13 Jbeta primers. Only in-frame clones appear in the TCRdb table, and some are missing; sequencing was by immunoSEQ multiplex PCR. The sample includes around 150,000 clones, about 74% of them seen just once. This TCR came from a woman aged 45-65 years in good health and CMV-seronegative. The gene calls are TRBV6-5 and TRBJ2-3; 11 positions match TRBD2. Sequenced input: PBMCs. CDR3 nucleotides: TGTGCCAGCAGCTTAGCGGGGGGGCTTACAGATACGCAGTATTTT. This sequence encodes CASSLAGGLTDTQYF.